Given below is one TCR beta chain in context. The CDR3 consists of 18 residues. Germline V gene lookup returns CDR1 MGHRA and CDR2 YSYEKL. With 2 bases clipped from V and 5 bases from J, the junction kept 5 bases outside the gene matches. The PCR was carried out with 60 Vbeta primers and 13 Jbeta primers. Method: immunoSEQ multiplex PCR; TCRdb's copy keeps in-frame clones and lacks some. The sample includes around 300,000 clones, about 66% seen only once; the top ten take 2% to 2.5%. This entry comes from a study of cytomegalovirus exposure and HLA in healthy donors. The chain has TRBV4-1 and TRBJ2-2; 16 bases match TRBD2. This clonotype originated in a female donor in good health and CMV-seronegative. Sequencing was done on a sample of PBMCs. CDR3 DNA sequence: TGCGCCAGCAGCCAAAGGGGGGGACTAGCGGGAGGGACCGGGGAGCTGTTTTTT. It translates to CASSQRGGLAGGTGELFF.